This T cell receptor (beta chain) was found in a study of cytomegalovirus exposure and HLA in healthy donors. Study as a whole: The study placed 70% to 85% of its approximately 400 genotyped donors in the Caucasian-associated ancestry cluster.

This clone was observed a few times. Germline CDR1 SNHLY, CDR2 FYNNEI. Between the trimmed V and J ends, which lost 7 bases and 3 bases, there was a span of 13 bases. The CDR3 contains 14 residues. Amplification used 60 Vbeta primers and 13 Jbeta primers. The data were produced by immunoSEQ multiplex PCR, yet TCRdb's version contains in-frame clones alone and is incomplete. Among under 150,000 clones, 65% to 85% were seen once, and the ten largest hold approximately 6.3%. The sample was PBMCs. The J gene is TRBJ1-3, the V gene TRBV2; TRBD1 is a possible D gene (6 bases). This TCR was sampled from a woman aged 40 to 55 in good health and CMV-seropositive. The CDR3 protein is CASTLTGSGNTIYF. CDR3 sequence (DNA): TGTGCCAGCACCTTGACAGGAAGTGGAAACACCATATATTTT.